These 22 T cell receptor beta chains share one sample of origin, sequenced in a study of post-analysis software for immune sequencing data. The study, taken as a whole, reports: A handful of TRBV segments occurring more often in patients than controls included TRBV5-6, TRBV5-1 and TRBV20-1.

These receptors' targets are unknown. Sequencing libraries made from TCR beta cDNA carried unique molecular identifiers. TCRdb called the PCR reads again in MiXCR, with one record for every CDR3 protein. In the table there are about half a million distinct CDR3 sequences, around 40% of which are singletons. The material sequenced was blood. The receptors shown here come from a girl aged 10-17 years with multiple sclerosis.

On this clonotype itself: At one end the junction does not follow the germline gene, possibly because of a read error. The gene calls are TRBV6-2 or TRBV6-3 and TRBJ2-7; 11 bases line up with TRBD2. The length of the CDR3 is 16 residues. The germline CDR1 and CDR2 sequences are MNHEY and SVGEGT. The CDR3 loop is CAGSSPTSGIKNEQYF. CDR3 DNA sequence: TGTGCCGGCAGCTCTCCGACTAGCGGGATCAAAAACGAGCAGTACTTC.

This clonotype was seen a handful of times. The J gene is TRBJ2-6, the V gene TRBV7-8; the D is unclear. V was shortened by 0 bases and J by 0 bases, with 9 bases between the two germline ends. CDR1 is SGHVS and CDR2 is FQNEAQ in the germline V gene. The CDR3 runs 17 residues. CDR3 in DNA: TGTGCCAGCAGCTTAGCGCCCCTAGTCTCTGGGGCCAACGTCCTGACTTTC. This gives the protein CASSLAPLVSGANVLTF.

This clonotype was recorded only once. This clone may be a read error of a much larger clone one base away. J is TRBJ2-7 and V is TRBV10-3; tentatively, D is TRBD2 (6 bases). The CDR3 extends over 14 amino acids. The germline CDR1 and CDR2 sequences are ENHRY and SYGVKD. Trimming left V 3 bases short and J 6 bases short, with 15 bases between. The CDR3 sequence is CAISDGRGTCEQYF. CDR3 DNA sequence: TGTGCCATCAGTGATGGGCGCGGGACTTGCGAGCAGTACTTC.

V is TRBV4-1 and J is TRBJ2-1; tentatively, D is TRBD2 (6 bases). Trimming removed 0 bases at V and 5 bases at J, with 11 bases between. CDR1 MGHRA and CDR2 YSYEKL come from the germline V gene. The CDR3 runs 15 residues. The CDR3 sequence: CASSQEGRGDNEQFF. In DNA, the CDR3 is TGCGCCAGCAGCCAAGAAGGGCGGGGTGACAATGAGCAGTTCTTC.

This clonotype was counted once. V and J are TRBV10-3 and TRBJ1-1; D may be TRBD1 (5 bases). This CDR3 has 14 residues. Germline CDR1 and CDR2: ENHRY and SYGVKD. V lost 5 bases and J lost 5, with 15 bases in between. CDR3 in amino acids: CAISPPGGGTEAFF. The CDR3 DNA reads as TGTGCCATCAGTCCCCCCGGGGGGGGGACTGAAGCTTTCTTT.

CDR3 nucleotides: TGCAGCGTCGGAGGCCGATTAGCCTACAATGAGCAGTTCTTC. It is translated as CSVGGRLAYNEQFF. The chain carries TRBV29-1 and TRBJ2-1; a possible D gene is TRBD2 (5 bases). The CDR3 sequence is 14 residues long. Between the trimmed V and J ends, which lost 6 bases and 2 bases, there was a span of 14 bases. CDR1 is SQVTM and CDR2 is ANQGSEA in the germline V gene.

J is TRBJ1-2 and V is TRBV4-1; no reliable D call. V dropped 1 base and J dropped 4 bases, with 10 bases sitting between them. There are 14 residues in the CDR3. The germline CDR1 and CDR2 sequences are MGHRA and YSYEKL. Written as DNA, the CDR3 is TGCGCCAGCAGCCAAGGGGGAAACCTCTATGGCTACACCTTC. It is translated as CASSQGGNLYGYTF.

J is TRBJ2-7 and V is TRBV7-9; 10 bases line up with TRBD1. The CDR3 contains 16 residues. J gave up 4 bases and V 4 bases, and 10 bases lay outside the gene matches. Germline V gives CDR1 SEHNR, CDR2 FQNEAQ (reference sequence). CDR3 nucleotides: TGTGCCAGCAGCTCCCCCGGGACAGGGGCGGAGTACGAGCAGTACTTC. This gives the protein CASSSPGTGAEYEQYF.

The V and J genes are TRBV20-1 and TRBJ2-5, with 9 bases identical to TRBD2. Germline V lookup: CDR1 DFQATT, CDR2 SNEGSKA (reference sequence). The CDR3 runs 15 residues. With 1 base clipped from V and 1 base from J, the junction kept 4 bases outside the gene matches. CDR3: CSARGSSGTQETQYF. CDR3 DNA sequence: TGCAGTGCTAGAGGTTCTAGCGGGACCCAAGAGACCCAGTACTTC.

The chain is built from TRBV20-1 and TRBJ2-7; 8 positions agree with TRBD2. V shed 3 bases and J 0 bases; nucleotides not matched to a gene: 7. The CDR3 length is 15 residues. Looked up from germline, CDR1 is DFQATT and CDR2 is SNEGSKA (reference sequence). Written as DNA, the CDR3 is TGCAGTGCTAGTTCGAGCGGGACTAGCTCCTACGAGCAGTACTTC. Translated, it gives CSASSSGTSSYEQYF.

On this clonotype itself: This may stem from a read error, because a much larger clone lies one nucleotide away. The chain has TRBV20-1 and TRBJ2-1; 12 nucleotides align to TRBD2. The J call is in doubt because the DNA end fits TRBJ2-7 better. The CDR3 extends over 16 amino acids. Germline V gives CDR1 DFQATT, CDR2 SNEGSKA (reference sequence). CDR3 bases: TGCAGTGCTAGAGGACCGGGACTAGCGGGCTACAATGAGCAGTACTTC. Protein product: CSARGPGLAGYNEQYF.

The genes are TRBV4-1 and TRBJ2-5; D might be TRBD2 (5 bases). Germline CDR1 reads MGHRA; CDR2 reads YSYEKL. This CDR3 contains 14 residues. Between the trimmed V and J ends, which lost 1 base and 2 bases, there was a span of 8 bases. The CDR3 region has the DNA TGCGCCAGCAGCCAAGTTGACTATCAAGAGACCCAGTACTTC. It yields the protein CASSQVDYQETQYF.

This clonotype was seen a handful of times. V is TRBV7-9 and J is TRBJ2-5; possible D gene TRBD1, 5 bases. This CDR3 has 14 amino acids. Trimming took off 11 bases at V and 2 bases at J, with 18 bases between the two ends. The germline gives CDR1 SEHNR, CDR2 FQNEAQ (reference sequence). In nucleotides, the CDR3 is TGTGCCGCCCAAGATCAGGGTTCGCAAGAGACCCAGTACTTC. Protein sequence: CAAQDQGSQETQYF.

This clonotype was seen more than once but under ten times. The gene calls are TRBV7-2 and TRBJ1-2; TRBD1 matches 8 bases. This CDR3 spans 15 amino acids. Germline trimming cut 5 bases from V and 1 base from J; bases unmatched to any gene: 6. Germline V lookup: CDR1 SGHTA, CDR2 FQGNSA. CDR3: CASSTGQGGNYGYTF. CDR3 nucleotides: TGTGCCAGCAGCACCGGACAGGGTGGTAACTATGGCTACACCTTC.

CDR3 loop: CACGGNGYTF. The CDR3 nucleotides read TGTGCCTGCGGGGGGAATGGCTACACCTTC. The chain recombines TRBV28 with TRBJ1-2; tentative D call: TRBD1 (5 bases). V lost 11 bases and J 6 bases, leaving 10 bases between the germline ends. This CDR3 is 10 amino acids long. Germline V CDR1 and CDR2: MDHEN, SYDVKM.

The chain links TRBV24-1 to TRBJ2-1; 12 bases agree with TRBD1. Germline loops: CDR1 KGHDR, CDR2 SFDVKD. V was clipped by 1 base and J by 9 bases; unmatched bases: 6. This CDR3 is built from 16 residues. CDR3: CATSDLGTGGRGEQFF. CDR3 DNA sequence: TGTGCCACCAGTGATTTAGGGACAGGGGGCCGGGGTGAGCAGTTCTTC.

This clonotype came up a few times. The J gene is TRBJ2-1, the V gene TRBV28; perhaps TRBD1 as D (5 bases). CDR1 and CDR2 from the germline V gene are MDHEN and SYDVKM. The CDR3 totals 15 residues. Trimming stripped 6 bases from V and 4 bases from J, with 16 bases between. This CDR3 is CASSHPVTGYNEQFF. CDR3 nucleotide sequence: TGTGCCAGCAGCCACCCCGTCACAGGTTACAATGAGCAGTTCTTC.

This clonotype was detected only a few times. The CDR3 region is CASSFEPSGRYYEQYF. In nucleotides, the CDR3 is TGTGCCAGCAGTTTCGAACCTAGCGGGAGGTATTACGAGCAGTACTTC. The chain joins TRBV27 to TRBJ2-7; TRBD2 agrees at 11 bases. The CDR3 has 16 residues. Per the germline V gene, CDR1 is MNHEY and CDR2 is SMNVEV (reference sequence). J was trimmed by 4 bases and V by 3 bases; bases with no gene match: 8.

This clonotype was counted only a few times. This chain joins TRBV9 and TRBJ1-5, with 9 bases lining up with TRBD1. The CDR3 covers 14 residues. V was clipped by 3 bases and J by 6 bases; unmatched bases: 4. Germline CDR1 and CDR2: SGDLS and YYNGEE. Here the CDR3 DNA reads TGTGCCAGCAGCGAGACAGGGGGGAGTCAGCCCCAGCATTTT. Residues: CASSETGGSQPQHF.

The genes are TRBV5-6 and TRBJ1-5; possibly TRBD1 for D (6 bases). The CDR3 spans 17 residues. Germline V gene sequence: CDR1 SGHDT, CDR2 YYEEEE. V dropped 0 bases and J dropped 2 bases, with 15 bases sitting between them. The CDR3 DNA sequence: TGTGCCAGCAGCTTGGAGGGGGGACAACAGGGCAATCAGCCCCAGCATTTT. Translating it yields CASSLEGGQQGNQPQHF.

A word on this clonotype: Germline and junction disagree at one end, which may indicate a read error. The V and J genes are TRBV20-1 and TRBJ1-1; weak D call: TRBD1 (6 bases). The length of the CDR3 is 13 residues. Germline loops: CDR1 DFQATT, CDR2 SNEGSKA (reference sequence). CDR3 coding DNA: TGCGGTGCTAGGGCTACAGGGTACACTGAAGCTTTCTTT. It translates to CGARATGYTEAFF.

The V and J genes are TRBV28 and TRBJ1-2; no definite D call. The V end lost 3 bases, the J end lost 1 base, and 6 bases lay between the germline ends. The CDR3 runs to 13 residues. Germline values: CDR1 MDHEN, CDR2 SYDVKM. CDR3 residues: CASSFGSNYGYTF. CDR3 nucleotides: TGTGCCAGCAGTTTTGGGAGTAACTATGGCTACACCTTC.